The rows below give T cell receptor beta chains drawn from one sample of a study of regulatory dendritic cells for organ transplantation. Produced via immunoSEQ multiplex PCR; TCRdb's table is partial and in-frame only. The table lists 25,000 to 30,000 clones, roughly 79% of them singletons. Sequenced input: memory CD4+ T cells from blood. The receptor source for this set is a human donor in good health. CDR3s include the opening cysteine and the closing phenylalanine or tryptophan. A D gene is named only where the DNA matches it firmly. Not all rows give a size; the values are once, few, many and, for expanded clones, a class.

TRBJ2-3 TRBD2 . TRBV6-1 CASSEVLGGGANTDTQYF TGTGCCAGCAGTGAAGTTCTGGGCGGGGGGGCCAACACAGATACGCAGTATTTT
TRBJ1-5 TRBD1 . TRBV28 CASSLPTGGADQPQHF TGTGCCAGCAGTTTACCCACAGGGGGCGCGGATCAGCCCCAGCATTTT
TRBJ1-1 . . TRBV28 CASRLPRTGNTEAFF TGTGCCAGCAGACTCCCTCGGACGGGTAACACTGAAGCTTTCTTT
TRBJ2-1 TRBD2 . TRBV5-1 CASRPGGADSHNEQFF TGCGCCAGCAGGCCGGGGGGAGCTGACTCTCACAATGAGCAGTTCTTC
TRBJ2-3 TRBD2 . TRBV2 CASSVSGGSDTQYF TGTGCCAGCAGTGTGTCGGGGGGGTCGGATACGCAGTATTTT
TRBJ2-4 . . TRBV27 CASGRRDALNIQYF TGTGCCAGCGGTAGACGAGACGCCCTAAACATTCAGTACTTC
TRBJ2-7 . . TRBV7-2 CATARGGGGSYEQYF TGTGCCACCGCGAGGGGTGGGGGCGGTTCCTACGAGCAGTACTTC
TRBJ1-6 . few TRBV27 CASSLAGGRLAPLHF TGTGCCAGCAGTTTGGCTGGGGGACGTCTAGCACCCCTCCACTTT
TRBJ2-7 . . TRBV5-6 CASSLRGSYEQYF TGTGCCAGCAGCTTGCGGGGCTCCTACGAGCAGTACTTC
TRBJ2-2 . . TRBV5-1 CASSLDGGRMTGELFF TGCGCCAGCAGCTTGGACGGGGGGCGGATGACCGGGGAGCTGTTTTTT
TRBJ2-1 TRBD1 once TRBV4-1 CASSLNPRNRGVERTYNEQFF TGCGCCAGCAGCCTAAACCCTAGGAACAGGGGAGTCGAACGGACATACAATGAGCAGTTCTTC
TRBJ2-5 . . TRBV16 CASSQSRNSQETQYF TGTGCCAGCAGCCAATCTCGGAACTCCCAAGAGACCCAGTACTTC
TRBJ1-1 . few TRBV4-3 CASSQDTQNTEAFF TGCGCCAGCAGCCAAGATACACAGAACACTGAAGCTTTCTTT
TRBJ1-1 TRBD1 . TRBV28 CASGTGGAMNTEAFF TGTGCCAGCGGGACAGGGGGCGCGATGAACACTGAAGCTTTCTTT
TRBJ1-1 . . TRBV6-6 CASSYEGGGNTEAFF TGTGCCAGCAGTTACGAAGGGGGAGGGAACACTGAAGCTTTCTTT
TRBJ1-2 . few TRBV18 CASSPGPGGNYGYTF TGTGCCAGCTCACCAGGCCCGGGGGGTAACTATGGCTACACCTTC
TRBJ1-2 . . TRBV27 CASRPSPHDRRGSGYTF TGTGCCAGCAGACCCTCCCCCCATGACAGGCGGGGTAGTGGCTACACCTTC
TRBJ1-4 . once TRBV19 CASSINLAANEKLFF TGTGCCAGTAGTATAAACCTAGCGGCTAATGAAAAACTGTTTTTT
TRBJ2-2 . . TRBV11-2 CASSSWTVTGELFF TGTGCCAGCAGTTCATGGACGGTCACCGGGGAGCTGTTTTTT
TRBJ1-5 TRBD1 few TRBV2 CASRDRGRQPQHF TGTGCCAGCAGAGACAGGGGACGACAGCCCCAGCATTTT
TRBJ1-5 TRBD1 few TRBV7-9 CASSIGQGSQPQHF TGTGCCAGCAGCATCGGACAGGGGAGTCAGCCCCAGCATTTT
TRBJ2-2 TRBD1 . TRBV9 CASSVGAVDRAGGELFF TGTGCCAGCAGCGTAGGCGCCGTGGACAGGGCGGGCGGGGAGCTGTTTTTT
TRBJ2-5 . . TRBV7-2 CASSLDPSKETQYF TGTGCCAGCAGCTTAGATCCTAGCAAAGAGACCCAGTACTTC
TRBJ2-7 . . TRBV28 CASNSGRRSYEQYF TGTGCCAGCAATTCCGGCAGACGTTCCTACGAGCAGTACTTC
TRBJ2-5 . . TRBV6-1 CASSESHGFQETQYF TGTGCCAGCAGTGAATCTCACGGGTTCCAAGAGACCCAGTACTTC
TRBJ2-2 . . TRBV18 CASSLQSSTGELFF TGTGCCAGCTCACTCCAGTCCAGCACCGGGGAGCTGTTTTTT
TRBJ2-4 . . TRBV6-6 CASSYSGGIQYF TGTGCCAGCAGTTACTCGGGGGGCATTCAGTACTTC
TRBJ2-7 . . TRBV28 CASSRGGGRTYEQYF TGTGCCAGCAGCCGAGGGGGGGGACGGACCTACGAGCAGTACTTC
TRBJ1-1 TRBD1 . TRBV29-1 CSGSTGTEAFF TGCAGCGGGTCGACAGGGACTGAAGCTTTCTTT
TRBJ2-3 . . TRBV7-3 CASSVTGRLTDTQYF TGTGCCAGCAGCGTTACAGGGAGACTGACGGATACGCAGTATTTT
TRBJ1-1 . . TRBV6-5 CASRKSGTYTEAFF TGTGCCAGCAGAAAATCCGGGACCTACACTGAAGCTTTCTTT
TRBJ1-6 . . TRBV6-6 CASSPPTGTLNSPLHF TGTGCCAGCAGTCCCCCGACCGGGACTTTAAATTCACCCCTCCACTTT
TRBJ1-6 . . TRBV18 CASSPEDTYSPLHF TGTGCCAGCTCACCAGAGGACACCTATTCACCCCTCCACTTT
TRBJ1-2 TRBD1 once TRBV4-2 CASSQEVQGAGGGYTF TGTGCCAGCAGCCAAGAGGTACAGGGGGCAGGGGGTGGCTACACCTTC
TRBJ1-5 . . TRBV5-1 CASSLAGGNQPQHF TGCGCCAGCAGCTTGGCTGGCGGAAATCAGCCCCAGCATTTT
TRBJ1-2 . . TRBV20-1 CSAKFEYGYTF TGCAGTGCTAAGTTTGAGTACGGCTACACCTTC
TRBJ2-5 TRBD1 . TRBV6-5 CASRGQADEAQYF TGTGCCAGCAGAGGACAGGCGGATGAGGCCCAGTACTTC
TRBJ2-1 TRBD2 . TRBV7-2 CASSLATTGGSSYNEQFF TGTGCCAGCAGCTTAGCAACGACGGGGGGAAGCTCCTACAATGAGCAGTTCTTC
TRBJ1-2 . . TRBV18 CASSIRDGGDYGYTF TGTGCCAGCTCAATACGGGACGGCGGGGACTATGGCTACACCTTC
TRBJ1-2 TRBD1 . TRBV19 CASSRQGDGYGYTF TGTGCCAGTAGTAGACAGGGTGACGGCTATGGCTACACCTTC
TRBJ2-3 TRBD2 . TRBV2 CASSGGGKDTQYF TGTGCCAGCAGTGGCGGGGGGAAAGATACGCAGTATTTT
TRBJ1-1 TRBD1 . TRBV6-1 CASRRQGNTEAFF TGTGCCAGCAGACGACAGGGTAACACTGAAGCTTTCTTT
TRBJ2-1 TRBD2 few TRBV7-2 CASSLLAGNYNEQFF TGTGCCAGCAGTCTACTAGCGGGGAACTACAATGAGCAGTTCTTC
TRBJ2-1 . few TRBV11-3 CASSLGAGGNEQFF TGTGCCAGCAGCTTAGGAGCGGGTGGTAATGAGCAGTTCTTC
TRBJ2-3 TRBD2 . TRBV30 CAWSVGAGVGEYF TGTGCCTGGAGTGTCGGGGCGGGAGTAGGGGAGTATTTT
TRBJ1-1 TRBD1 . TRBV6-4 CASSDPGDRGRLNTEAFF TGTGCCAGCAGTGACCCGGGTGACAGGGGGCGGTTGAACACTGAAGCTTTCTTT
TRBJ2-4 TRBD2 few TRBV5-8 CASSLARASGRVGNIQYF TGTGCCAGCAGCTTGGCTCGCGCTAGCGGGAGGGTTGGAAACATTCAGTACTTC
TRBJ1-2 . few TRBV14 CASSQETGNTF TGTGCCAGCAGCCAAGAAACGGGAAACACCTTC
TRBJ2-2 . . TRBV9 CASSVVPGDFGELFF TGTGCCAGCAGCGTAGTTCCGGGAGATTTCGGGGAGCTGTTTTTT
TRBJ1-2 . . TRBV4-3 CASSQDLAADYGYTF TGCGCCAGCAGCCAAGATCTTGCAGCGGACTATGGCTACACCTTC
TRBJ2-5 TRBD2 . TRBV6-1 CASSVTSGGFETQYF TGTGCCAGCAGTGTGACTAGCGGGGGGTTTGAGACCCAGTACTTC
TRBJ2-7 . . TRBV7-2 CATRGVREQYF TGTGCCACCCGAGGGGTTCGCGAGCAGTACTTC